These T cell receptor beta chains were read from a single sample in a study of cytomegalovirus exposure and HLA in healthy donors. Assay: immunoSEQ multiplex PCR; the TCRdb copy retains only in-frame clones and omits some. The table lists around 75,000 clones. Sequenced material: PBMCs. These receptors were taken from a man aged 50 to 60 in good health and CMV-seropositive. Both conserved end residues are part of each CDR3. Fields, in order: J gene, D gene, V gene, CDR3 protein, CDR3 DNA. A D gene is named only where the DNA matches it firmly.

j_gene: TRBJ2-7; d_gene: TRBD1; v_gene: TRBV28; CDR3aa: CASSLGGTGKGEQYF; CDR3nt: TGTGCCAGCAGTTTAGGGGGGACAGGGAAGGGAGAGCAGTACTTC
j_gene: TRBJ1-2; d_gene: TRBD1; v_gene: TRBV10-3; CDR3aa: CAITEGDSGYTF; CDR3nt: TGTGCCATCACCGAAGGGGACAGTGGCTACACCTTC
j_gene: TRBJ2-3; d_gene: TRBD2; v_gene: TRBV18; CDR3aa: CASSPPTSGTDTQYF; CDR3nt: TGTGCCAGCTCACCACCGACTAGCGGCACAGATACGCAGTATTTT
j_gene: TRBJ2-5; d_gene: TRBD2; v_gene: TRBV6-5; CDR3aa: CASSYSSEGGETQYF; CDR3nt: TGTGCCAGCAGTTACTCGTCGGAGGGAGGGGAGACCCAGTACTTC
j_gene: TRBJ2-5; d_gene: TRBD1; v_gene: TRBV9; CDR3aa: CASSVGTAQETQYF; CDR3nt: TGTGCCAGCAGCGTGGGGACAGCCCAAGAGACCCAGTACTTC
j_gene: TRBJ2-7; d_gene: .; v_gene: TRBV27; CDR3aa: CASSLRTGGRDEQYF; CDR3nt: TGTGCCAGCAGTCTTAGGACCGGGGGTAGGGACGAGCAGTACTTC
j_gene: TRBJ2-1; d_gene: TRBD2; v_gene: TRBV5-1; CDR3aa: CASSLTSAGALSSYNEQFF; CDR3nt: TGCGCCAGCAGCTTGACTTCAGCGGGAGCCTTGAGCTCCTACAATGAGCAGTTCTTC
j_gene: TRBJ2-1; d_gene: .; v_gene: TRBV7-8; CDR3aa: CASSLNLGDNEQFF; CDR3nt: TGTGCCAGCAGCTTAAACTTAGGGGACAATGAGCAGTTCTTC
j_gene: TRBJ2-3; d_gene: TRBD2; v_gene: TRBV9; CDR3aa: CASSPLATSGTDTQYF; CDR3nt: TGTGCCAGCAGCCCCTTAGCGACTAGCGGGACAGATACGCAGTATTTT
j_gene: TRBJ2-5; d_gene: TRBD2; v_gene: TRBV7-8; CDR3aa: CASSPGLAGGLPQVTQYF; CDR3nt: TGTGCCAGCAGCCCGGGACTAGCGGGGGGCCTACCCCAGGTGACCCAGTACTTC
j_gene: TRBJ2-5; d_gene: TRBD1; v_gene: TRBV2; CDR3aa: CASSQQGAQKVETQYF; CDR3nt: TGTGCCAGCAGCCAACAGGGGGCTCAGAAGGTGGAGACCCAGTACTTC
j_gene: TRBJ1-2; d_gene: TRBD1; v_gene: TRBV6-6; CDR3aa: CASGTGGIYGYTF; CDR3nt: TGTGCCAGCGGGACAGGGGGCATCTATGGCTACACCTTC
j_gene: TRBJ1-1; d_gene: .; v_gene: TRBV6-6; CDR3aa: CASSSGPRSTEAFF; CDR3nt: TGTGCCAGCAGTTCTGGTCCAAGGAGCACTGAAGCTTTCTTT
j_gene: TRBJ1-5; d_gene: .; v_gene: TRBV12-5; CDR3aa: CASGSGGASAPQHF; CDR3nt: TGTGCTAGTGGTTCGGGTGGGGCCTCCGCGCCCCAGCATTTT
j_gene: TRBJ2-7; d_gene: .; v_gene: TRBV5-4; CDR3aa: CASSLEQGRSEQYF; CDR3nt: TGTGCCAGCAGCTTGGAGCAGGGGAGATCCGAGCAGTACTTC
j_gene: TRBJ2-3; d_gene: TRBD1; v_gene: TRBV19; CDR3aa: CASSPGTGRTDTQYF; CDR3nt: TGTGCCAGTAGTCCAGGGACAGGGAGGACAGATACGCAGTATTTT